What follows describes a single T cell receptor beta chain. The antigen it recognizes is unknown. No quality values exist for individual bases; no much larger clone is one base distant. This specimen belongs to a study of identical twins (dated by TCRdb to 2016 to 2017). For the wider study: To test whether fetal clonotypes persist, this study deep-sequenced TCR alpha and beta repertoires from monozygotic twins, from unrelated adults of various ages, and from cord blood. To rule out contamination, replicate twin experiments were performed at different times with different library preparation protocols. Overall study results and their limits: The excess sharing between twins in beta out-of-frame sequences was weaker because fewer shared sequences reduced the signal-to-noise ratio. Abundant cord blood beta clonotypes had fewer insertions, young adult naive repertoires showed a similar but weaker trend, and memory repertoires showed no such trend. Because the same donors could not be followed over many years, conclusions were based on cross-sectional statistical analysis. Out-of-frame TCR alpha sharing in monozygotic twins was systematically underestimated by recombination models, whereas sharing between unrelated individuals was in agreement with the recombination models. Out-of-frame TCR alpha sequences shared between twins showed an excess of low generation-probability sequences compared with coincidental sharing between unrelated individuals. Invariant T cells such as MAIT and iNKT could partly confound zero-insertion analyses, although diverse VJ usage argued against such confounding for most clonotypes.

Library creation used 5' RACE. The listed sequencing device is Illumina HiSeq 2000. A universal primer binding site was added through template switching, and the final cDNA carried a unique molecular identifier so that TCR cDNA molecules could be counted accurately. Specific primers in the conserved constant-segment region were used to synthesize first-strand cDNA for the TCR alpha and beta chains. To control for contamination, every cDNA library was double barcoded, receiving both a SMART-Mk sample barcode and Illumina barcodes. TruSeq adapter sequences and Illumina sample barcodes were added in two successive PCR steps. Sequencing of the TCR alpha and beta cDNA libraries was done on the Illumina HiSeq platform using custom primers. Under the source paper's analysis protocol: MiGEC was used to process raw reads and extract unique molecular identifiers, and MiXCR was used to find CDR3 positions. For each individual, recombination models were inferred using an EM algorithm with the repgenHMM and IGoR tools. The tcR package in R was used for shared clonotype analysis, with sharing normalized by the product of cloneset sizes. To study raw recombination free of thymic and clonal selection effects, out-of-frame nonproductive sequences were analyzed. TCRdb reran the public reads through fastp at Q25 and MiXCR, keeping productive beta chains. Identical CDR3 proteins give one entry, which carries the most common genes and DNA. The V and J calls shown here were made by TCRdb, not taken from the authors' results. This sample comprises roughly 260,000 distinct CDR3 sequences, more than 12% of them detected only once. The leading ten clones occupy 7% to 9.5% of the sample.

Via the germline V gene, CDR1 is MNHNS and CDR2 SASEGT. Inclusive of the bounding cysteine and phenylalanine, the CDR3 is 17 residues long. CDR3 DNA only is kept here, 51 bases in frame from base 1. V loses 0 bases at its end and J loses 2 bases; junction bases beyond the gene matches: 5. All donors were healthy Caucasians. Using Miltenyi CD45RO+ enrichment and human naive T-cell isolation kits, memory (CD45RO+) and naive T cells were isolated from PBMC. The chain is assembled from TRBV6-1 and TRBJ1-2, with TRBD1 identical over 11 junction bases. The sequencing sample was made of memory (CD45RO+) T cells sorted from blood. This specimen's cell subset or site label, interpreted: CD45RO+ enriched T cells. The sequence derives from a young woman in good health. The bases read TGTGCCAGCAGTGAAGCCCCTCGGGACAGGGGGAACTATGGCTACACCTTC. Its amino acids are CASSEAPRDRGNYGYTF.